This T cell receptor (beta chain) derives from a study of T cell responses to AZD1222 COVID-19 vaccine (dated by TCRdb to the early 2020s). As for the study more broadly: TCR sequencing was performed for over 230 trial participants, of whom around 200 were given two doses of AZD1222 and around 26 were given two doses of MenACWY control vaccine. Trial participants were enrolled into age subgroups of 18-55, 56-69 and 70-plus years, which contained about 160, 30 and 59 TCR-sequenced participants, respectively. Beyond this particular receptor, the publication reports: The vaccine-associated CD4 TCRs covered the entire spike protein, and the dominant responses fell in regions 160-218 and 743-854. Participants were mostly white British and included more females than males, and it was suggested by the authors that clonal diversity may have been underestimated. Conclusions about previously exposed vaccinees are limited, since just a handful of AZD1222 recipients were seropositive for SARS-CoV-2 at baseline. Because no day 14 peak-response samples were available, the repertoires could be characterized only after the peak T cell response. In the small 56-69-year group, the increase in depth fell short of significance, most likely because of low power. After two AZD1222 doses, spike-specific TCR breadth and depth were significantly higher than at day 0 and than in MenACWY recipients. Reportedly, close to half of the unique spike-specific TCRs recognized epitopes lying outside the regions that are mutated in the B.1.351 and B.1.1.7 variants.

The CDR3 regions of human TCRbeta chains were subjected to immunosequencing. The original methods were these. TCRs in the repertoires were matched against a reference library of SARS-CoV-2-specific TCRs that had been generated with the MIRA antigen-specificity platform. Breadth was defined as the fraction of unique TCRs that were SARS-CoV-2-associated, and depth was defined as the fraction of total T cells that were SARS-CoV-2-associated. Using the MIRA data, every spike-specific TCR was mapped to the spike region that the TCR reacted to and assigned to either a CD4 or a CD8 class. Log10-transformed breadth and depth values were compared by one-way ANOVA with Sidak's multiple comparisons tests. The clones in this table, taken by TCRdb from immuneACCESS, are in-frame only. Not every clone is retained; where verified, under half of the shortfall comes from an unresolved V gene, and the cause of the rest is unknown. V, J and clone size were drawn from that table, and D and trimming were deduced from the DNA. Here the sample has fewer than 120,000 clones; approximately 90% occur a single time. The biggest ten clones account for around 16% of the sample.

A note on this clone: Its antigen specificity is not known. Nothing much larger sits one base from this clone, and base qualities are not available.

The time point label of this sample denotes: about 28 days (+/-7) after the second vaccine dose. AZD1222 recipients with second doses at about 4 weeks or about 12 weeks were pooled, because spike-specific TCR depth and breadth did not differ between schedules. Vaccinee samples came from UK trials COV001 and COV002, including a single-blind randomized controlled phase 2/3 trial of AZD1222 (ChAdOx1 nCoV-19) in healthy adults. Trial participant PBMC samples were collected at day 0 and day 28 after the second dose for TCRbeta chain sequencing. Including the terminal cysteine and phenylalanine, the CDR3 comprises 16 residues. Of all the DNA, just the CDR3 is kept, 48 bases in frame from base 1. As encoded in the germline V gene, CDR1 is SGHDN while CDR2 is FVKESK. V lost 4 bases and J lost 0 bases; the stretch between them is 15 bases long.

The V and J segments used are TRBV14 and TRBJ1-1; a weak D assignment points to TRBD1 (6 bases agree). Sequenced material: peripheral blood, taken 28 days after the second AZD1222 dose. This TCR was recovered from an adult who received the AZD1222 COVID-19 vaccine. The DNA is TGTGCCAGCAGCCCCGTTGGGGGGGCACTGAACACTGAAGCTTTCTTT. Translated, it reads CASSPVGGALNTEAFF.